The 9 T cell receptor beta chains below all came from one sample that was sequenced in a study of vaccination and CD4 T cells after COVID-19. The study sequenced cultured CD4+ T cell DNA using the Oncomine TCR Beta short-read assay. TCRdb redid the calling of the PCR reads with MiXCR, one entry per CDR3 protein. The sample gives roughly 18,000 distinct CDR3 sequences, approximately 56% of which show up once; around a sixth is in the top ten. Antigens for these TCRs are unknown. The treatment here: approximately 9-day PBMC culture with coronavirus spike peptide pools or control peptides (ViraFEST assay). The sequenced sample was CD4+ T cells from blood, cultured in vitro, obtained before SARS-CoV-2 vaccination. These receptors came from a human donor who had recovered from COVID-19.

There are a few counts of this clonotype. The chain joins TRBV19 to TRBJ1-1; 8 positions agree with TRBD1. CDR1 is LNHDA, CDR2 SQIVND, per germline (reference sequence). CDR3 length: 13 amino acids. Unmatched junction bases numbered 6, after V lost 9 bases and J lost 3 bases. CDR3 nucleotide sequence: TGTGCCAGCGGACAGGGTCTCGACACTGAAGCTTTCTTT. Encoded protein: CASGQGLDTEAFF.

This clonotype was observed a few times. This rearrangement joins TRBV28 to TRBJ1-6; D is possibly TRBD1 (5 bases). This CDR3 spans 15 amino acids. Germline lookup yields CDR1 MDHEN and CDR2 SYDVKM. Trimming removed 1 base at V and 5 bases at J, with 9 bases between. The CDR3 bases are TGTGCCAGCAGTTTATACGGGGGGAATAATTCACCCCTCCACTTT. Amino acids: CASSLYGGNNSPLHF.

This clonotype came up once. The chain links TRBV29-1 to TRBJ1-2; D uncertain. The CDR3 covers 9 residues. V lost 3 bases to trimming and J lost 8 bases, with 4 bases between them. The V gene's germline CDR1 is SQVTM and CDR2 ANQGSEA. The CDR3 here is CSVDYGYTF. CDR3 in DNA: TGCAGCGTTGATTACGGCTACACCTTC.

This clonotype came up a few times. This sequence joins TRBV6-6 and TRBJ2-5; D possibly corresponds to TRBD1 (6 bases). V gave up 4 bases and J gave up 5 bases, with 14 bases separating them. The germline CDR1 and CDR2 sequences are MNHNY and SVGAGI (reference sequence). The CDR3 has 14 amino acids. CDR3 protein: CASSSSLGAETQYF. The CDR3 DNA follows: TGTGCCAGCAGTTCTTCCCTGGGGGCGGAGACCCAGTACTTC.

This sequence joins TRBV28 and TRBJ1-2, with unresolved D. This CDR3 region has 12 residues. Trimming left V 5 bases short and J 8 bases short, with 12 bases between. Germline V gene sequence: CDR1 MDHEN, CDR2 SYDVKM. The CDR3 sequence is CASSTGEEGYTF. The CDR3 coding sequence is TGTGCCAGCAGTACTGGGGAGGAGGGCTACACCTTC.

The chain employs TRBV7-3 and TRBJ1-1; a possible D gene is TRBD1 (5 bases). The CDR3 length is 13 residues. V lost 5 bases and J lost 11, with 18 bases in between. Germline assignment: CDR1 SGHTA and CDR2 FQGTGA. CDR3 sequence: CASSEGLERTAFF. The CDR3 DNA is TGTGCCAGCAGCGAGGGACTTGAGAGAACCGCTTTCTTT.

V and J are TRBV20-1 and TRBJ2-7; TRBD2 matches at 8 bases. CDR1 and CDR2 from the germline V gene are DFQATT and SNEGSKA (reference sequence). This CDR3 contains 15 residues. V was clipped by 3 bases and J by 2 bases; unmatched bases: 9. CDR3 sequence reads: CSARTLAGGTYEQYF. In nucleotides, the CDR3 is TGCAGTGCTAGGACTCTAGCGGGCGGGACCTACGAGCAGTACTTC.

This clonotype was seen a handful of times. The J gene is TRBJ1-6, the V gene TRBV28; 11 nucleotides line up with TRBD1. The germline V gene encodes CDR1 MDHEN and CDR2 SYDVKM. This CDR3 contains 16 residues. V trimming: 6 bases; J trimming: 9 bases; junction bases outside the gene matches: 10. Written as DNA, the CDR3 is TGTGCCAGCAGCCGCAGGGACAGGGGGATGGGTTCACCCCTCCACTTT. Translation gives CASSRRDRGMGSPLHF.

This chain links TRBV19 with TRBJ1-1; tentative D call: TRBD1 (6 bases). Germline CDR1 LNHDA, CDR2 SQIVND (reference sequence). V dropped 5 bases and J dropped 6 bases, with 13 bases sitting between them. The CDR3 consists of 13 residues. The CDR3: CASSVGTLSEAFF. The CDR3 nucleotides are TGTGCCAGTAGTGTCGGGACACTTTCTGAAGCTTTCTTT.